Below, 17 T cell receptor beta chains from the same sample are listed, as sequenced in a study of T cells in Graves' hyperthyroidism and ophthalmopathy. RNA transcripts gave rise to amplified TCR beta CDR3 regions. HTBI primers drove first-round RT-PCR of the TCR CDR3. TCRdb analysed the multiplex PCR reads with MiXCR anew, one entry per CDR3 protein. The top ten clones hold about 49% of a sample with 300,000 to 400,000 distinct CDR3 sequences, 18% of them seen once. The sequenced material came from blood. The receptors derive from a woman aged 45-59 years with Graves' hyperthyroidism.

This clonotype was seen more than once but under ten times. The gene calls are TRBV7-9 and TRBJ2-1; D is uncertain. CDR3 size: 13 residues. Germline CDR1 SEHNR, CDR2 FQNEAQ (reference sequence). Between the trimmed V and J ends, which lost 6 bases and 8 bases, there was a span of 14 bases. The CDR3 protein is CASSLGYGDEQFF. The CDR3 DNA is TGTGCCAGCAGTCTTGGATATGGGGATGAGCAGTTCTTC.

This clonotype showed up just a few times. The V and J genes are TRBV27 and TRBJ2-6; the D is unclear. The CDR3 is 14 residues long. Trimming removed 4 bases at V and 4 bases at J, with 8 bases between. CDR1 is MNHEY and CDR2 is SMNVEV in the germline V gene (reference sequence). The CDR3 loop is CASSSSRGANVLTF. The CDR3 DNA follows: TGTGCCAGCAGTTCGAGTCGGGGGGCCAACGTCCTGACTTTC.

The table lists this clonotype with many counts. The V gene is TRBV2, the J gene TRBJ2-1; the D gene is possibly TRBD2 (6 bases). Trimming stripped 3 bases from V and 4 bases from J, with 13 bases between. This CDR3 contains 15 residues. From germline, CDR1 is SNHLY and CDR2 FYNNEI. The chain's CDR3 is CASSDTEGGYNEQFF. The CDR3 nucleotides are TGTGCCAGCAGTGATACGGAAGGAGGGTACAATGAGCAGTTCTTC.

The chain is built from TRBV6-5 and TRBJ2-4; no reliable D call. V dropped 2 bases and J dropped 0 bases, with 8 bases sitting between them. This CDR3 spans 15 amino acids. Germline lookup yields CDR1 MNHEY and CDR2 SVGAGI. The CDR3: CASSYPSSAKNIQYF. The CDR3 DNA sequence: TGTGCCAGCAGTTACCCCTCCTCAGCCAAAAACATTCAGTACTTC.

The chain joins TRBV27 to TRBJ2-2, with 8 bases fitting TRBD1. The J segment lost 4 bases and the V segment lost 7 bases, leaving 8 bases of the junction unmatched. There are 15 residues in the CDR3. The germline gives CDR1 MNHEY, CDR2 SMNVEV (reference sequence). The CDR3 region is CASNPGTGTTGELFF. DNA of the CDR3: TGTGCCAGCAATCCCGGGACAGGTACCACCGGGGAGCTGTTTTTT.

Ten or more counts support this clonotype. The chain couples TRBV20-1 to TRBJ1-1; D is uncertain. The germline V gene encodes CDR1 DFQATT and CDR2 SNEGSKA (reference sequence). Trimming pared 2 bases from V and 1 base from J, leaving 5 bases between. The CDR3 length is 12 residues. The CDR3 here is CSARSPNTEAFF. In nucleotides, the CDR3 is TGCAGTGCTAGATCCCCGAACACTGAAGCTTTCTTT.

The rearrangement uses TRBV3-1 and TRBJ2-2; no reliable D call. The germline gives CDR1 LGHDT, CDR2 YNNKEL (reference sequence). The CDR3 length is 15 residues. V was cut by 0 bases and J by 9 bases, with 14 bases left in between. The CDR3 reads CASSQDLSGSRELFF. The CDR3 region has the DNA TGTGCCAGCAGCCAAGATCTGTCGGGTTCAAGGGAGCTGTTTTTT. The variable domain in full, completed from reference TRBV3-1 and TRBJ2-2, reads DTAVSQTPKYLVTQMGNDKSIKCEQNLGHDTMYWYKQDSKKFLKIMFSYNNKELIINETVPNRFSPKSPDKAHLNLHINSLELGDSAVYFCASSQDLSGSRELFFGEGSRLTVL.

For this clonotype: Mismatch with germline at one junction end may stem from a read error. V gene TRBV20-1 combines with J gene TRBJ2-5; tentatively, D is TRBD2 (7 bases). Germline CDR1 is DFQATT and CDR2 is SNEGSKA (reference sequence). CDR3 length: 17 residues. The CDR3 DNA reads TGCAGTGCCAGAGACCGGGGGGCACAAACTGGGAGAGAGACCCAGTACTTC. Protein sequence: CSARDRGAQTGRETQYF.

There are many counts of this clonotype. This sequence joins TRBV11-1 and TRBJ2-5, with D possibly TRBD2 on 6 matching bases. CDR3 length equals 13 residues. Trimming stripped 5 bases from V and 5 bases from J, with 12 bases between. From germline, CDR1 is SGHAT and CDR2 FQDESV (reference sequence). The CDR3: CASSPRAGETQYF. In DNA, the CDR3 is TGTGCCAGCAGCCCCAGGGCGGGGGAGACCCAGTACTTC. The full variable domain, rest sourced from reference TRBV11-1 and TRBJ2-5, is EAEVAQSPRYKITEKSQAVAFWCDPISGHATLYWYRQILGQGPELLVQFQDESVVDDSQLPKDRFSAERLKGVDSTLKIQPAELGDSAMYLCASSPRAGETQYFGPGTRLLVL.

V is TRBV20-1 and J is TRBJ2-5, with D possibly matching TRBD1 (6 bases). From germline, CDR1 is DFQATT and CDR2 SNEGSKA (reference sequence). V lost 5 bases and J lost 10, with 23 bases in between. CDR3 length: 14 residues. The CDR3 region has the DNA TGCAGTGCTCAAATCACCGGGACGACAGGAATCCAGTACTTC. The encoded protein is CSAQITGTTGIQYF.

The CDR3 sequence is CASSVGGNRGDQPQHF. CDR3 DNA sequence: TGTGCCAGCAGCGTAGGAGGCAATCGGGGGGATCAGCCCCAGCATTTT. V usage is TRBV9 and J usage is TRBJ1-5; D is possibly TRBD1 (5 bases). V lost 0 bases to trimming and J lost 5 bases, with 15 bases between them. Germline V gene data show CDR1 as SGDLS and CDR2 as YYNGEE. CDR3 length equals 16 residues.

This clonotype was counted ten times or more. The chain joins TRBV15 to TRBJ2-5; no clear D. V was pared by 1 base and J by 4 bases, with 13 bases between. Germline V CDR1 and CDR2: LNHNV, YYDKDF (reference sequence). The CDR3 covers 15 residues. The CDR3 nucleotides are TGTGCCACCAGCAGAGGGCTTGGATCCCCAGAGACCCAGTACTTC. Translation: CATSRGLGSPETQYF.

This clonotype has at least ten counts. This sequence joins TRBV7-9 and TRBJ1-1; D is unresolved. Germline values: CDR1 SEHNR, CDR2 FQNEAQ (reference sequence). V was trimmed by 5 bases and J by 0 bases, leaving 10 bases between them. The CDR3 has 14 amino acids. The CDR3 DNA reads TGTGCCAGCAGCCCGACTAAGATGAACACTGAAGCTTTCTTT. Its translation: CASSPTKMNTEAFF.

This clonotype was found a few times. The chain has TRBV9 and TRBJ2-2; D gene unclear. V was cut by 2 bases and J by 7 bases, with 9 bases left in between. Per germline, CDR1 SGDLS and CDR2 YYNGEE. The CDR3 is 13 amino acids. CDR3 sequence (DNA): TGTGCCAGCAGCGTCGCCCGTGGCGGGGAGCTGTTTTTT. Its translation is CASSVARGGELFF.

CDR3 bases: TGTGCCAGTACCGCGGGACACTCGGGTGAAAAACTGTTTTTT. It translates to CASTAGHSGEKLFF. V is TRBV19 and J is TRBJ1-4; maybe TRBD1 (6 bases). V was shortened by 7 bases and J by 7 bases, with 16 bases between the two germline ends. The CDR3 is 14 residues long. Germline-derived CDR1 and CDR2 are LNHDA and SQIVND (reference sequence). The full variable domain, its missing parts supplied by reference TRBV19 and TRBJ1-4, is DGGITQSPKYLFRKEGQNVTLSCEQNLNHDAMYWYRQDPGQGLRLIYYSQIVNDFQKGDIAEGYSVSREKKESFPLTVTSAQKNPTAFYLCASTAGHSGEKLFFGSGTQLSVL.

This rearrangement joins TRBV9 to TRBJ2-1; 8 bases fit TRBD1. The V gene's germline CDR1 is SGDLS and CDR2 YYNGEE. V dropped 9 bases and J dropped 10; count of bases not matched to a gene: 15. This CDR3 region has 14 residues. The DNA of the CDR3 is TGTGCCACCTCGCCGGGATCACAGGGGGGCGAGCAGTTCTTC. The encoded protein is CATSPGSQGGEQFF. The variable domain in full, completed from reference TRBV9 and TRBJ2-1, reads DSGVTQTPKHLITATGQRVTLRCSPRSGDLSVYWYQQSLDQGLQFLIQYYNGEERAKGNILERFSAQQFPDLHSELNLSSLELGDSALYFCATSPGSQGGEQFFGPGTRLTVL.

This clonotype has more than one count but fewer than ten. This rearrangement joins TRBV29-1 to TRBJ2-3, with D possibly TRBD1 on 7 matching bases. The CDR3 loop spans 16 amino acids. Trimming stripped 7 bases from V and 4 bases from J, with 24 bases between. Germline values: CDR1 SQVTM, CDR2 ANQGSEA. This chain's CDR3 is CSAIPGGKGTPDTQYF. CDR3 in DNA: TGCAGCGCCATCCCAGGGGGGAAGGGTACTCCAGATACGCAGTATTTT.